This TCR beta chain was sequenced for a study of T cells after yellow fever vaccination (dated by TCRdb to the late 2010s). In terms of the full investigation: The SMART-Seq v4 Ultra Low Input RNA kit was used to prepare libraries from fractions with low cell numbers. Bulk TCR alpha and beta repertoires were sequenced longitudinally to track T-cell clones before and after primary and booster YFV17D yellow fever vaccination. Two healthy male donors made up the cohort, one aged 18 to 29 years and the other aged 30 to 40 years. Blood samples were taken at several timepoints before and after primary and secondary immunization, and bulk PBMC replicates and cell subsets were isolated. The study at large found these results: A small share of clonotypes was detected in both CD4 and CD8 compartments, with the overlap likely arising from convergent recombination. The secondary T-cell response was found to be weaker but faster than the primary response, with a peak reached on day 5 rather than on day 15. Because only a couple of donors were included in the study, the extent to which the findings can be generalized is limited. FACS-sorted repertoires could contain abundant contaminating clonotypes from the bulk population, so computational filtering was required. Most clones expanded after primary vaccination were re-detected after the booster (about 96% of CD4 and approximately 88% of CD8), suggesting broad memory maintenance.

The label giving this sample's treatment or condition can be read as: live attenuated yellow fever vaccine strain. Two biological replicates of bulk PBMCs were collected at each blood-draw timepoint. A standard Ficoll-Paque protocol was used to isolate PBMCs from peripheral blood. TriZol was used to extract RNA from bulk PBMCs, CD4 and CD8 fractions, and dextramer-positive and dextramer-negative fractions. TCR cDNA was made using 5'RACE template switching, a step that added a universal primer site and unique molecular identifiers. Priming for cDNA synthesis came from both the TCR alpha and TCR beta constant segments. Library amplification used two PCR steps, and the second PCR step added sample barcodes and sequencing adapters. Libraries were sequenced on Illumina HiSeq 2500 (2x100 bp) or NovaSeq (2x150 bp). The study's own analysis went as follows. Demultiplexing of reads and collapsing into UMI consensus sequences were performed with MIGEC, and V(D)J alignment was carried out with MiXCR. Vaccine-responding clonotypes were defined with edgeR using replicate PBMC samples, requiring FDR below 0.01 and a log2 fold change above 5 up to day 15. Bulk clonotypes were assigned CD4 or CD8 identity according to which sequenced CD4 or CD8 repertoire held them at higher abundance. Starting from the raw public reads, TCRdb applied fastp trimming at Q25, assembled clones with MiXCR and retained in-frame beta chains. Identical CDR3 protein sequences are pooled into one entry, listed with their most common genes and DNA. These V and J calls derive from TCRdb rather than the authors' analysis. A total of hundreds of thousands of distinct CDR3 sequences appear in this sample, roughly an eighth of them only once. Under 15% of the sample lies in the top ten.

This clonotype was counted a few times. It has no known antigen specificity. The sample holds no much larger clone one base away, and base qualities are not on file. The CDR3 measures 13 amino acids from cysteine to phenylalanine. Only the CDR3 part of the read is kept: 39 bases, read in frame from the first base. As encoded in the germline V gene, CDR1 is SNHLY while CDR2 is FYNNEI. Between the V and J ends, shortened by 4 bases and 3 bases respectively, the junction contains 10 bases. This receptor was identified in a man between 25 and 39 years old who received the YFV17D yellow fever vaccine. The sequence joins TRBV2 to TRBJ2-7; possibly the D gene is TRBD1, per 6 matching bases. Sequencing used PBMCs, obtained on the day of the yellow fever booster vaccination. The DNA sequence is TGTGCCAGCAGTGTGGGGACAATCTACGAGCAGTACTTC. It is translated as CASSVGTIYEQYF.